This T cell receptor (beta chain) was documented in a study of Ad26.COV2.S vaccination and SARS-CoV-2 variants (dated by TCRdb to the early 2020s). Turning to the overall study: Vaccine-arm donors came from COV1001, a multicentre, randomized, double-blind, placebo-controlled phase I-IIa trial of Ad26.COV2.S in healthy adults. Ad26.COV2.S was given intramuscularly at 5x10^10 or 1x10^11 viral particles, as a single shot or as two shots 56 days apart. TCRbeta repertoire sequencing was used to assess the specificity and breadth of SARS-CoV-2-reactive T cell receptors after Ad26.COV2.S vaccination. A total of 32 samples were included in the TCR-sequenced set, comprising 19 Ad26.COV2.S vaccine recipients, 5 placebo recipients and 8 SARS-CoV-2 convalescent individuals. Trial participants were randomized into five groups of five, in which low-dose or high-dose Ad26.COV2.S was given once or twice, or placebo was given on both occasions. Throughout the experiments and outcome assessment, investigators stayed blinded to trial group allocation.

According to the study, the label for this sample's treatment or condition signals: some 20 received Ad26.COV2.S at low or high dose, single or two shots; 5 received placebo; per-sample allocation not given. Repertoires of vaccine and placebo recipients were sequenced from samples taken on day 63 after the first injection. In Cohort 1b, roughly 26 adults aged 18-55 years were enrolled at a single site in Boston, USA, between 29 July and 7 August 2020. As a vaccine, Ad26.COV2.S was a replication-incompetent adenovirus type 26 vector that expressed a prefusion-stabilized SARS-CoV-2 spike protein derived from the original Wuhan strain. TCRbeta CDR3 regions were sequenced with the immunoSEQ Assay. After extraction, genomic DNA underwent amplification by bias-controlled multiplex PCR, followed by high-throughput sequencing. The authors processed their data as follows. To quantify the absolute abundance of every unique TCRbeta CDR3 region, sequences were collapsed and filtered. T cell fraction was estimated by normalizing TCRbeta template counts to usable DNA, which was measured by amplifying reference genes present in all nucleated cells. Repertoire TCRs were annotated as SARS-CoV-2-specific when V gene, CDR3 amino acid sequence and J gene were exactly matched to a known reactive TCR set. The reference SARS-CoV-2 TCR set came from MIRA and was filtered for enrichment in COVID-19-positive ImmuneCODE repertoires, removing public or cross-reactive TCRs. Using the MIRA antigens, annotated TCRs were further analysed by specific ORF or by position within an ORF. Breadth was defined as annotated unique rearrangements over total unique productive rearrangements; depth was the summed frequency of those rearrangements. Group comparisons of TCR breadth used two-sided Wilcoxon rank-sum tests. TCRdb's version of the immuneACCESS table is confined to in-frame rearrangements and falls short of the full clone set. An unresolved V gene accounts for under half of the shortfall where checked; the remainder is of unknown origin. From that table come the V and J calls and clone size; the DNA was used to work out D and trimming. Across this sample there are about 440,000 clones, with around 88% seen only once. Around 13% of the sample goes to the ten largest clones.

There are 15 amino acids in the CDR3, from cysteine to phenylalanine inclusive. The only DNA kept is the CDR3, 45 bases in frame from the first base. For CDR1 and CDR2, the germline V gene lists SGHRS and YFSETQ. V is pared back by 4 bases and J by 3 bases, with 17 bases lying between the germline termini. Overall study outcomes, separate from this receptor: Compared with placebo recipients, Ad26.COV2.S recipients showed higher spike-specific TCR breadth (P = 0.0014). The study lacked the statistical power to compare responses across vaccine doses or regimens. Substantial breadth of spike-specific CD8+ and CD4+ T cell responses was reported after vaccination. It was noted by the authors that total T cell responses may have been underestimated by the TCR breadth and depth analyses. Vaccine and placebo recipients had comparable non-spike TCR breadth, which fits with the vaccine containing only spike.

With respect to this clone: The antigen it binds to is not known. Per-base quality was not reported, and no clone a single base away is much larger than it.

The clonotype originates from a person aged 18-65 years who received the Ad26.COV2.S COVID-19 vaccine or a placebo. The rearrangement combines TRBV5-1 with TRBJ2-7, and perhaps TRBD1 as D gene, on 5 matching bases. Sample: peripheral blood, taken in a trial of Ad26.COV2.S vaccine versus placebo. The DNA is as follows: TGCGCCAGCAGCCGAACCGAAGGGGCCTTCTACGAGCAGTACTTC. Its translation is CASSRTEGAFYEQYF.